What follows are 27 T cell receptor beta chains derived from one specimen sequenced in a study of blood T cell repertoires in COVID-19. The assay was immunoSEQ multiplex PCR, and TCRdb's table has in-frame clones only and misses some. Altogether 250,000 to 300,000 clones are present, around 86% being singletons, with the ten largest covering 2.2%. Material: peripheral blood. The receptors derive from a man in his fifties or sixties with acute or convalescent COVID-19.

The chain recombines TRBV27 with TRBJ2-7; TRBD2 agrees at 11 bases. This CDR3 comprises 16 residues. Germline assignment: CDR1 MNHEY and CDR2 SMNVEV (reference sequence). V was pared by 5 bases and J by 5 bases, with 11 bases of the junction left unmatched. The CDR3 protein is CASSLITSGGPHEQYF. For the CDR3, the DNA is TGTGCCAGCAGTCTCATTACTAGCGGGGGCCCCCACGAGCAGTACTTC.

This clone was observed a few times. This chain uses TRBV12-3 or TRBV12-4 with TRBJ1-1; no firm D call. The germline V and J ends were trimmed by 3 bases and 1 base, with 6 bases remaining between them. The CDR3 has 13 residues. The CDR3 bases are TGTGCCAGCAGTTTTGGCGGGAACACTGAAGCTTTCTTT. Its protein is CASSFGGNTEAFF.

V and J are TRBV7-3 and TRBJ1-1; D may be TRBD1 (6 bases). V was trimmed by 2 bases and J by 4 bases, leaving 20 bases between them. The CDR3 contains 17 residues. Germline-derived CDR1 and CDR2 are SGHTA and FQGTGA. The CDR3: CASSLEGGGRGSTEAFF. CDR3 bases: TGTGCCAGCAGCTTAGAAGGTGGGGGCAGGGGTAGCACTGAAGCTTTCTTT.

This chain uses TRBV12-3 or TRBV12-4 with TRBJ2-7; TRBD1 agrees at 9 bases. With 7 bases clipped from V and 6 bases from J, the junction kept 4 bases outside the gene matches. This CDR3 contains 12 residues. CDR3 amino acids: CASTWDRVEQYF. The CDR3 nucleotides read TGTGCCAGCACTTGGGACAGGGTCGAGCAGTACTTC.

The genes are TRBV11-2 and TRBJ2-5; 10 positions agree with TRBD1. Germline-derived CDR1 and CDR2 are SGHAT and FQNNGV. This CDR3 contains 18 residues. V gave up 1 base and J gave up 4 bases; unmatched junction bases: 12. Here the CDR3 reads CASSLGVWDRGSGETQYF. The CDR3 region has the DNA TGTGCCAGCAGCTTAGGGGTCTGGGACAGGGGATCGGGAGAGACCCAGTACTTC. The variable domain in full, completed from reference TRBV11-2 and TRBJ2-5, reads EAGVAQSPRYKIIEKRQSVAFWCNPISGHATLYWYQQILGQGPKLLIQFQNNGVVDDSQLPKDRFSAERLKGVDSTLKIQPAKLEDSAVYLCASSLGVWDRGSGETQYFGPGTRLLVL.

Worth noting for this clone: The sample has other DNA sequences that encode this CDR3 too. The chain employs TRBV10-1 and TRBJ1-5; D is possibly TRBD1 (6 bases). CDR1 and CDR2 from the germline V gene are WNHNN and SYGVQD (reference sequence). The CDR3 has 13 amino acids. V lost 0 bases, J lost 7 bases, and 7 bases lay in between. CDR3: CASSESRGQPQHF. The CDR3 DNA sequence: TGCGCCAGCAGTGAGTCCAGGGGCCAGCCCCAGCATTTT.

The rearrangement joins TRBV5-5 to TRBJ2-5; possible D gene TRBD1, 5 bases. Germline assignment: CDR1 SGHKS and CDR2 YYEKEE (reference sequence). The CDR3 sequence is 13 residues long. Trimming cost V 0 bases and J 5 bases, with 8 bases left between them. CDR3 region: CASSLEGAETQYF. For the CDR3, the DNA is TGTGCCAGCAGCTTGGAAGGGGCCGAGACCCAGTACTTC.

V usage is TRBV30 and J usage is TRBJ2-6; 7 bases fit TRBD1. Germline assignment: CDR1 GTSNPN and CDR2 SVGIG (reference sequence). The CDR3 covers 17 residues. Trimming at V came to 1 base and at J to 0 bases, leaving 6 bases not matched to a gene. The CDR3 loop is CAWSARTGHSGANVLTF. CDR3 in DNA: TGTGCCTGGAGTGCCCGGACAGGACACTCTGGGGCCAACGTCCTGACTTTC.

The rearrangement joins TRBV5-4 to TRBJ1-2, with D possibly being TRBD1 (5 bases). The CDR3 runs to 16 residues. Per the germline V gene, CDR1 is SGHNT and CDR2 is YYREEE (reference sequence). Trimming stripped 3 bases from V and 5 bases from J, with 20 bases between. CDR3 loop: CASSSTDSEGLYGYTF. The CDR3 nucleotides are TGTGCCAGCAGCTCGACAGACAGCGAAGGCCTTTATGGCTACACCTTC.

This clone showed up just a few times. The rearrangement joins TRBV19 to TRBJ1-1; D perhaps matches TRBD1 (6 bases). This CDR3 is 15 amino acids long. The V gene's germline CDR1 is LNHDA and CDR2 SQIVND (reference sequence). Trimming pared 2 bases from V and 5 bases from J, leaving 15 bases between. The CDR3 region has the DNA TGTGCCAGTAGTATACCCCCTCCCAGGGGAACTGAAGCTTTCTTT. It specifies CASSIPPPRGTEAFF.

The J gene is TRBJ2-6, the V gene TRBV2; tentative D call: TRBD1 (6 bases). The CDR3 spans 14 residues. Looked up from germline, CDR1 is SNHLY and CDR2 is FYNNEI. V shed 10 bases and J shed 0 bases, with 10 bases lying between them. DNA of the CDR3: TGTGCCATTGGACAGTCCTCTGGGGCCAACGTCCTGACTTTC. Protein sequence: CAIGQSSGANVLTF.

The chain links TRBV6-6 to TRBJ1-5; perhaps TRBD1 as D (6 bases). V dropped 5 bases and J dropped 3 bases, with 20 bases sitting between them. CDR1 and CDR2 (germline): MNHNY, SVGAGI (reference sequence). The CDR3 spans 17 residues. Here the CDR3 reads CASSPATGTLHNQPQHF. The CDR3 DNA follows: TGTGCCAGCAGTCCTGCTACCGGGACACTTCACAATCAGCCCCAGCATTTT.

For the CDR3, the DNA is TGTGCCAGTAGCCAGCTCGGGGTAAACACCGGGGAGCTGTTTTTT. Its translation is CASSQLGVNTGELFF. The rearrangement uses TRBV19 and TRBJ2-2; maybe TRBD2 (5 bases). Trimming cost V 6 bases and J 2 bases, with 13 bases left between them. CDR1 LNHDA and CDR2 SQIVND come from the germline V gene (reference sequence). This CDR3 has 15 residues.

The CDR3 bases are TGTGCCAGCAGCCAGGGTTGGACTGAAGCTTTCTTT. It yields the protein CASSQGWTEAFF. The V and J genes are TRBV12-3 or TRBV12-4 and TRBJ1-1; D may be TRBD1 (5 bases). V lost 6 bases and J 5 bases, leaving 10 bases between the germline ends. The CDR3 is 12 amino acids.

The chain uses TRBV3-1 (or the pseudogene TRBV3-2) and TRBJ2-7; a possible D gene is TRBD1 (5 bases). The CDR3 runs 13 residues. V was clipped by 5 bases and J by 1 base, with 9 bases between them. CDR1 LGHDT and CDR2 YNNKEL come from the germline V gene (reference sequence). The CDR3 coding sequence is TGTGCCAGCAGCTCGACAGTATCCTACGAGCAGTACTTC. This encodes CASSSTVSYEQYF.

This rearrangement joins TRBV5-1 to TRBJ1-1; D perhaps matches TRBD1 (5 bases). The CDR3 runs to 14 residues. The germline V and J ends were trimmed by 0 bases and 5 bases, with 11 bases remaining between them. Germline lookup yields CDR1 SGHRS and CDR2 YFSETQ. The CDR3 bases are TGCGCCAGCAGCTTGGGGGACTGGGGAACTGAAGCTTTCTTT. This gives the protein CASSLGDWGTEAFF.

Only one count was recorded for this clone. In nucleotides, the CDR3 is TGTGCCAGCAGCTTTAATAGCGACTACAATGAGCAGTTCTTC. It yields the protein CASSFNSDYNEQFF. V gene TRBV7-9 combines with J gene TRBJ2-1; a weak D match, TRBD2 (5 bases). CDR1 and CDR2 (germline): SEHNR, FQNEAQ (reference sequence). This CDR3 region has 14 residues. The V end was cut by 3 bases, the J end by 3 bases, with 9 bases between.

This chain connects TRBV2 to TRBJ1-2; perhaps TRBD1 as D (6 bases). With 10 bases removed from V and 2 bases from J, the gap between germline ends came to 11 bases. The CDR3 runs 12 residues. In germline, CDR1 is SNHLY, CDR2 FYNNEI. The CDR3 nucleotides are TGTGCCAACGAGACAGGAAACTATGGCTACACCTTC. This sequence encodes CANETGNYGYTF.

The chain couples TRBV10-3 to TRBJ2-6, with a weak D call TRBD2 (6 bases). Germline values: CDR1 ENHRY, CDR2 SYGVKD. The germline V and J ends were trimmed by 0 bases and 1 base, with 16 bases remaining between them. The CDR3 contains 19 residues. CDR3 bases: TGTGCCATCAGTGAGTCGGAGGGACTGCTCTCTTCTGGGGCCAACGTCCTGACTTTC. Translating it yields CAISESEGLLSSGANVLTF.

The chain combines TRBV14 with TRBJ2-7; the match to TRBD2 covers 10 bases. CDR3 size: 15 residues. The germline V gene has CDR1 SGHDN and CDR2 FVKESK. V was clipped by 1 base and J by 6 bases; unmatched bases: 6. Here the CDR3 reads CASSQVLAGGLEQYF. The CDR3 DNA is TGTGCCAGCAGCCAAGTTTTAGCGGGGGGCCTCGAGCAGTACTTC.

The chain links TRBV9 to TRBJ1-5, with a tentative D call TRBD1 (6 bases). The V and J ends lost 0 bases and 3 bases respectively, with 10 bases between them. This CDR3 region has 15 residues. In germline, CDR1 is SGDLS, CDR2 YYNGEE. This CDR3 is CASSVGGQINQPQHF. CDR3 in DNA: TGTGCCAGCAGCGTAGGGGGACAAATCAATCAGCCCCAGCATTTT. Full variable domain (rest looked up from reference TRBV9 and TRBJ1-5): DSGVTQTPKHLITATGQRVTLRCSPRSGDLSVYWYQQSLDQGLQFLIQYYNGEERAKGNILERFSAQQFPDLHSELNLSSLELGDSALYFCASSVGGQINQPQHFGDGTRLSIL.

This clone was seen just once. This chain connects TRBV4-1 to TRBJ2-1; 9 positions match TRBD2. J was trimmed by 9 bases and V by 0 bases; bases with no gene match: 12. The CDR3 has 17 amino acids. Germline CDR1 is MGHRA and CDR2 is YSYEKL. The CDR3, as DNA: TGCGCCAGCAGCCAAGACGGCCCTAGCGGGGCCATCAGTGAGCAGTTCTTC. Protein sequence: CASSQDGPSGAISEQFF.

The chain links TRBV5-1 to TRBJ2-3; 10 bases line up with TRBD2. With V trimmed by 3 bases and J by 0 bases, 4 bases remained unmatched. CDR3 length: 16 residues. CDR1 and CDR2 from the germline V gene are SGHRS and YFSETQ. The CDR3 here is CASSWGTSDSTDTQYF. Written as DNA, the CDR3 is TGCGCCAGCAGCTGGGGGACTAGCGACAGCACAGATACGCAGTATTTT.

This clone was counted only a few times. The chain is built from TRBV5-1 and TRBJ1-2; unclear D gene. The CDR3 has 12 residues. Germline V gene data show CDR1 as SGHRS and CDR2 as YFSETQ. Trimming pared 6 bases from V and 3 bases from J, leaving 9 bases between. The CDR3 protein is CASKEADYGYTF. DNA for the CDR3: TGCGCCAGCAAGGAGGCAGACTATGGCTACACCTTC.

CDR3 nucleotides: TGCGCCAGCAGCTCTGGAGAGGGTCATCAGCCCCAGCATTTT. This gives the protein CASSSGEGHQPQHF. V gene TRBV5-1 combines with J gene TRBJ1-5; D call uncertain. The CDR3 is 14 residues long. CDR1 is SGHRS and CDR2 is YFSETQ in the germline V gene. V was cut by 3 bases and J by 5 bases, with 12 bases left in between.

V is TRBV19 and J is TRBJ1-4; TRBD1 is a possible D gene (6 bases). The CDR3 has 16 amino acids. CDR1 LNHDA and CDR2 SQIVND come from the germline V gene (reference sequence). Trimming removed 9 bases from V and 0 bases from J, with 17 bases in between. This CDR3 reads CASRTAGVATNEKLFF. The CDR3 nucleotides are TGTGCCAGCAGGACAGCAGGGGTTGCAACTAATGAAAAACTGTTTTTT.

The chain is built from TRBV6-5 and TRBJ1-1; 7 bases are shared with TRBD1. Germline V gene sequence: CDR1 MNHEY, CDR2 SVGAGI. Losses at the gene ends were 2 bases for V and 5 bases for J; bases not matched to a gene: 2. CDR3 size: 13 residues. For the CDR3, the DNA is TGTGCCAGCAGTTACCCGGACAGGACTGAAGCTTTCTTT. This translates into CASSYPDRTEAFF.